This paragraph covers one T cell receptor beta chain sequence. Its antigen is still unknown. V lost 5 bases and J lost 9; bases outside the gene matches: 11. The germline V gene encodes CDR1 SEHNR and CDR2 FQNEAQ (reference sequence). The CDR3 is made up of 15 amino acids. This sample is part of a study of response to subunit inactivated influenza vaccine. Study-wide results and limits: Few additional T cells are recruited per seasonal influenza vaccination, authors suggested.

TCRdb re-derived calls from the RT-PCR reads in MiXCR, one entry per CDR3 protein. The sample carries approximately 490,000 distinct CDR3 sequences, roughly 7.9% recorded once. The source was PBMCs from blood, collected roughly 24 months after vaccination. This chain joins TRBV7-9 and TRBJ2-1, with TRBD2 matching 9 bases. The receptor was isolated from a man aged 50 to 75 who received an inactivated influenza vaccine. This CDR3 reads CASSPRLAGLVEQFF. The CDR3 coding sequence is TGTGCCAGCAGCCCCCGGCTAGCGGGATTGGTTGAGCAGTTCTTC.